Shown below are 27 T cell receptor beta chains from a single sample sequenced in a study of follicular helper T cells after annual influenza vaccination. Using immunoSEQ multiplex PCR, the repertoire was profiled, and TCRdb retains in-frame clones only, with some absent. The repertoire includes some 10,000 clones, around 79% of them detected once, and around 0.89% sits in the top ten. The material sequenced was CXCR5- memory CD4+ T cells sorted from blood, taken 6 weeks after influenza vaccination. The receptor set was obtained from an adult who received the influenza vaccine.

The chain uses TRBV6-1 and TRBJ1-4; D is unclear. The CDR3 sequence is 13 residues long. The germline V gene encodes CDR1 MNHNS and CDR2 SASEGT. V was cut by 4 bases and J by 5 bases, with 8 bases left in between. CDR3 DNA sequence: TGTGCCAGCAGTGGGACCGAAAATGAAAAACTGTTTTTT. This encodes CASSGTENEKLFF.

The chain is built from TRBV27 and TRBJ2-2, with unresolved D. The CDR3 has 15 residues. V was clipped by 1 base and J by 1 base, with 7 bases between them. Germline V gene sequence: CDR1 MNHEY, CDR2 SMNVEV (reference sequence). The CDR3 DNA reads TGTGCCAGCAGTTTATACTCCTTGAACACCGGGGAGCTGTTTTTT. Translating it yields CASSLYSLNTGELFF.

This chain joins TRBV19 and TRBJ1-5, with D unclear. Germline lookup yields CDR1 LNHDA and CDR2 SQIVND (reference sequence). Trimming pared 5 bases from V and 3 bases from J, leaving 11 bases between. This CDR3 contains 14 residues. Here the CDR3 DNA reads TGTGCCAGTAGTGGAGGGCGGCTCAATCAGCCCCAGCATTTT. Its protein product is CASSGGRLNQPQHF.

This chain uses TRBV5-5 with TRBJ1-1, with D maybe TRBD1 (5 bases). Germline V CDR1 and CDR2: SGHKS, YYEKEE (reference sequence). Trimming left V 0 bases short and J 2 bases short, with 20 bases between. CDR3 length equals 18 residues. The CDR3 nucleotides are TGTGCCAGCAGCTTGGCCGTCGGCAGGGAATCTTTTAACACTGAAGCTTTCTTT. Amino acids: CASSLAVGRESFNTEAFF.

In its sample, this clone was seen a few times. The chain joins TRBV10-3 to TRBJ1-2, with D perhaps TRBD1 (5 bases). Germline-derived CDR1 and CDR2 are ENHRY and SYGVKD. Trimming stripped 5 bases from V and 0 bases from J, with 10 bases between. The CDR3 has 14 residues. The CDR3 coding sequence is TGTGCCATCAGTCGGGGGGGAGCTAACTATGGCTACACCTTC. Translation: CAISRGGANYGYTF.

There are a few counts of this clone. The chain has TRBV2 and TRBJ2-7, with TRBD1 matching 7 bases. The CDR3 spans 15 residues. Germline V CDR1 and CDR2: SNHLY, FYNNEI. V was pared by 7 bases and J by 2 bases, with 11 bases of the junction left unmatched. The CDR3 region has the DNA TGTGCCAGCAAGAGACAGGGTTCTGATACCTACGAGCAGTACTTC. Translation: CASKRQGSDTYEQYF.

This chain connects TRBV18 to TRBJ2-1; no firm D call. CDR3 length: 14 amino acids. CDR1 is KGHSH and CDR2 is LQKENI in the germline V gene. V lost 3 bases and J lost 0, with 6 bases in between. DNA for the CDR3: TGTGCCAGCTCACCCCAAGGCTCCTACAATGAGCAGTTCTTC. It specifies CASSPQGSYNEQFF.

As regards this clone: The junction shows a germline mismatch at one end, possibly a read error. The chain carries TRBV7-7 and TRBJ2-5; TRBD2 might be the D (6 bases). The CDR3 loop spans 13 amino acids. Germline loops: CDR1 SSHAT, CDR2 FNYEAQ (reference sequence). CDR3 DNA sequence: TGTGCTAGCAGCCAGGACTATTGGGAGACCCAGTACTTC. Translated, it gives CASSQDYWETQYF.

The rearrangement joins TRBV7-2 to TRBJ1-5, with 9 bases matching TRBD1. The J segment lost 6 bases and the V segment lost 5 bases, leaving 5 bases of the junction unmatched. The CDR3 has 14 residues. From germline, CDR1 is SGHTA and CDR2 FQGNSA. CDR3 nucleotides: TGTGCCAGCAGCCCGGACAGGGGTAGTCAGCCCCAGCATTTT. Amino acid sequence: CASSPDRGSQPQHF.

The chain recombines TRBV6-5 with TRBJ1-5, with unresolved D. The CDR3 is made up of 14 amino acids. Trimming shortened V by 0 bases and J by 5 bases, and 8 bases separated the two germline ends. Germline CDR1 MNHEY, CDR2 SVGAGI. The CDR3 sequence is CASSYSIVDQPQHF. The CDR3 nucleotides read TGTGCCAGCAGTTACTCGATCGTAGATCAGCCCCAGCATTTT.

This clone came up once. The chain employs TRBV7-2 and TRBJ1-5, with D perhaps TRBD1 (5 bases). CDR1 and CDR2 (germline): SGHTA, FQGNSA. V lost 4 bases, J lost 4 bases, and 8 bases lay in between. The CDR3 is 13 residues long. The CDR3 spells CASSYRGNQPQHF. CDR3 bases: TGTGCCAGCAGCTATAGGGGTAATCAGCCCCAGCATTTT.

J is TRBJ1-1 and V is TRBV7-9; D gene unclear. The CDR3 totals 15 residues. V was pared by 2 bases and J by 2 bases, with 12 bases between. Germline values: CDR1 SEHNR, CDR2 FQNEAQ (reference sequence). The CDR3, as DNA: TGTGCCAGCAGCTTATACTCGGGGAAAAACACTGAAGCTTTCTTT. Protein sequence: CASSLYSGKNTEAFF.

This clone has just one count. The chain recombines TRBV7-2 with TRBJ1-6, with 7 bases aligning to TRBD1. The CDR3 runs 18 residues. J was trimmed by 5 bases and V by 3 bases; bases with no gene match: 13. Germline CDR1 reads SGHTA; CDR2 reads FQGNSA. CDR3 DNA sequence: TGTGCCAGCAGCTTTCTAGGACAGGCGGCGACGCATAATTCACCCCTCCACTTT. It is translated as CASSFLGQAATHNSPLHF.

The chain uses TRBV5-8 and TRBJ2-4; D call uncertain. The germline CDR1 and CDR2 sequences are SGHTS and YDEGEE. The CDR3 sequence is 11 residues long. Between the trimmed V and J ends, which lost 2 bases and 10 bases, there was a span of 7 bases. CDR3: CASSFLKIQYF. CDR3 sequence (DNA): TGTGCCAGCAGCTTTTTGAAAATTCAGTACTTC.

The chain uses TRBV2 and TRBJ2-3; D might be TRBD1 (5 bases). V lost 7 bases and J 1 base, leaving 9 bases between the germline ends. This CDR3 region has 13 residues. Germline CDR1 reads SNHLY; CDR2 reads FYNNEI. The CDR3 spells CASNQGGTDTQYF. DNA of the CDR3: TGTGCCAGCAATCAGGGCGGCACAGATACGCAGTATTTT.

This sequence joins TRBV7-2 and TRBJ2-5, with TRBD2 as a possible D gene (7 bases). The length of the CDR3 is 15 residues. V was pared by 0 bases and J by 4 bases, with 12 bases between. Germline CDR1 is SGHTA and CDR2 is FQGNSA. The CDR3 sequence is CASSLAGGPLETQYF. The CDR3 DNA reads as TGTGCCAGCAGCTTAGCGGGGGGGCCTTTAGAGACCCAGTACTTC.

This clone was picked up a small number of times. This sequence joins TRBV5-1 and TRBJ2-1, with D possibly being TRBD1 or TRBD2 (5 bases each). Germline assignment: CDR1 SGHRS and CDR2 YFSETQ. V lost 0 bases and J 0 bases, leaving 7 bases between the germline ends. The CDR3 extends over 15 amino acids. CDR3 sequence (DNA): TGCGCCAGCAGCTTGGTGGGACCCTCCTACAATGAGCAGTTCTTC. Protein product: CASSLVGPSYNEQFF. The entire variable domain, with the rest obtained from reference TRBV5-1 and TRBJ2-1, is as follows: KAGVTQTPRYLIKTRGQQVTLSCSPISGHRSVSWYQQTPGQGLQFLFEYFSETQRNKGNFPGRFSGRQFSNSRSEMNVSTLELGDSALYLCASSLVGPSYNEQFFGPGTRLTVL.

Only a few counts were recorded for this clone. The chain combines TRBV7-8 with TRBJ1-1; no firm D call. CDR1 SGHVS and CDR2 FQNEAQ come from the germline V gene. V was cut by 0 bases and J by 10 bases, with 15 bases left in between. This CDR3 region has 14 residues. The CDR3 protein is CASSLAEQLGRAFF. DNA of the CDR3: TGTGCCAGCAGCTTAGCAGAGCAGTTGGGAAGAGCTTTCTTT.

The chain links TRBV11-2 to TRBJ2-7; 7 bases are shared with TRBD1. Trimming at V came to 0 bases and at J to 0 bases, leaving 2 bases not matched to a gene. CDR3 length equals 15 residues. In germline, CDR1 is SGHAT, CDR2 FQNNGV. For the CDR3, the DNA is TGTGCCAGCAGCTTAGACAGGGGGAGCTCCTACGAGCAGTACTTC. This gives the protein CASSLDRGSSYEQYF.

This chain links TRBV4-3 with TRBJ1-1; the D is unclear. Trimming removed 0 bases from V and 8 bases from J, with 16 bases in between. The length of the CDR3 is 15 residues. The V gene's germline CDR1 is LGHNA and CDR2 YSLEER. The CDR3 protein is CASSQDRPADSEAFF. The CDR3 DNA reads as TGCGCCAGCAGCCAAGATCGGCCAGCGGACTCAGAAGCTTTCTTT.

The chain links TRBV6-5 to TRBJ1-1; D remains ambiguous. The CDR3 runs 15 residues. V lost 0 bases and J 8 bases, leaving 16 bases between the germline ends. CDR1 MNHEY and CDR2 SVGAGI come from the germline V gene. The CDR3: CASSYSNSLNQEAFF. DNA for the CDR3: TGTGCCAGCAGTTACTCGAACAGTTTAAACCAGGAAGCTTTCTTT.

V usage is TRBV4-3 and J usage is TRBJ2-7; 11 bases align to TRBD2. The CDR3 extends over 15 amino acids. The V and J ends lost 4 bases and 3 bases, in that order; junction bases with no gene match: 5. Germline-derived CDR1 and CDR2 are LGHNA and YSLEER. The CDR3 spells CASSRILAGDYEQYF. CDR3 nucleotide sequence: TGCGCCAGCAGCCGGATACTAGCGGGGGACTACGAGCAGTACTTC.

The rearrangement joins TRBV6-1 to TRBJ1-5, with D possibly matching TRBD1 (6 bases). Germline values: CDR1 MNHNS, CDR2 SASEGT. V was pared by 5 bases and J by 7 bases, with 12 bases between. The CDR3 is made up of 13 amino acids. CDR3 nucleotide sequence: TGTGCCAGCAGTAGGGGGGTTAGGCAGCCCCAGCATTTT. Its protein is CASSRGVRQPQHF.

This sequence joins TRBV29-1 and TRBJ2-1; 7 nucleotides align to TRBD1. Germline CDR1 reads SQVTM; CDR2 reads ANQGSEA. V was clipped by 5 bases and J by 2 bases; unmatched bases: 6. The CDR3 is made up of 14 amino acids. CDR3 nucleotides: TGCAGCGTTAAACCCGGGACAGCCTACAATGAGCAGTTCTTC. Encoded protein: CSVKPGTAYNEQFF.

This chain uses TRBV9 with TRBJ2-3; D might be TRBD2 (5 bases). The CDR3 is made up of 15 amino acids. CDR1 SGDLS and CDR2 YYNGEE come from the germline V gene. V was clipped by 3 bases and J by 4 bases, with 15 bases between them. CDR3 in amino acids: CASSDTSFRPDTQYF. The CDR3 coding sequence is TGTGCCAGCAGCGATACTAGTTTCCGTCCAGATACGCAGTATTTT.

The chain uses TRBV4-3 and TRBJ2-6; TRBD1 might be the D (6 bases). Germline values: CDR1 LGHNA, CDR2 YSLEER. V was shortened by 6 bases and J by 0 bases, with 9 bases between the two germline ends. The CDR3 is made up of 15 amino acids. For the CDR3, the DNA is TGCGCCAGCAGGCCAGGGGCCTCTGGGGCCAACGTCCTGACTTTC. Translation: CASRPGASGANVLTF.

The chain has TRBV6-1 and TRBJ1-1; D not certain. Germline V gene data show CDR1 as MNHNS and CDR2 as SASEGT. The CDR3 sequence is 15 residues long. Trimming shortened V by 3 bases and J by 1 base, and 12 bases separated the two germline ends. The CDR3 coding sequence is TGTGCCAGCAGTGATCCAATAAAGGGGAACACTGAAGCTTTCTTT. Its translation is CASSDPIKGNTEAFF.